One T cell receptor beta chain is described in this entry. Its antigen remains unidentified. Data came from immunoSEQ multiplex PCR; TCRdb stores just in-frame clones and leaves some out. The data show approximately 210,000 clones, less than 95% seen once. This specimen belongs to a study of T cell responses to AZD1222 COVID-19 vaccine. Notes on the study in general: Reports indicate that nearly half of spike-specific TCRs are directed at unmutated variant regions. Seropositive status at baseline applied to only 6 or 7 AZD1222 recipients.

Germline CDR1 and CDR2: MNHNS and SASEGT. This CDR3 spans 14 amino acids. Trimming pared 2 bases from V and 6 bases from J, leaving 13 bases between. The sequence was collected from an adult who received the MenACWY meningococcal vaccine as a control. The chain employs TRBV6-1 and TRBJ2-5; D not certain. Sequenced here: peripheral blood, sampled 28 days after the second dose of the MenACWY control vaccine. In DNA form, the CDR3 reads TGTGCCAGCAGTGAACGGGTCTCACCCAAGACCCAGTACTTC. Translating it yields CASSERVSPKTQYF.